A single sample is the source of the 27 T cell receptor beta chains below, sequenced in a study of blood T cell repertoires in COVID-19. TCRdb keeps only in-frame clones here, not all; method: immunoSEQ multiplex PCR. The table records some 200,000 clones, about nine tenths of them present only once. The material sequenced was peripheral blood. All receptors derive from a man of 80 years or more with acute or convalescent COVID-19.

V is TRBV10-3 and J is TRBJ1-1; 9 bases agree with TRBD1. Looked up from germline, CDR1 is ENHRY and CDR2 is SYGVKD. This CDR3 is 13 amino acids long. The trim removed 2 bases at V and 7 bases at J, leaving 2 bases unmatched. CDR3 nucleotide sequence: TGTGCCATCAGTGAGAAGGACAGGGGTGAAGCTTTCTTT. Translation gives CAISEKDRGEAFF.

CDR3 residues: CASLRSAALSYEQYV. Written as DNA, the CDR3 is TGTGCCAGCTTACGTAGCGCCGCCCTCTCCTACGAGCAGTACGTC. V and J are TRBV6-5 and TRBJ2-7; possibly TRBD2 for D (5 bases). Germline values: CDR1 MNHEY, CDR2 SVGAGI. V lost 8 bases, J lost 0 bases, and 17 bases lay in between. The CDR3 loop spans 15 amino acids.

The gene calls are TRBV5-1 and TRBJ2-1, with 7 bases fitting TRBD2. Germline V gene sequence: CDR1 SGHRS, CDR2 YFSETQ. Germline trimming cut 4 bases from V and 0 bases from J; bases unmatched to any gene: 7. The length of the CDR3 is 16 residues. The CDR3 DNA reads TGCGCCAGCAGCCGATCTAGCGGAGCCTCCTACAATGAGCAGTTCTTC. It translates to CASSRSSGASYNEQFF.

This clone was counted between two and nine times. The chain combines TRBV29-1 with TRBJ1-2; 7 bases align to TRBD1. The junction had 8 bases not matched to a gene; V was cut back by 8 bases and J by 8 bases. CDR3 length: 11 amino acids. Germline CDR1 is SQVTM and CDR2 is ANQGSEA. The CDR3 loop reads CSFRDRQGYTF. The CDR3 nucleotides are TGCAGCTTCCGGGACAGACAAGGCTACACCTTC.

This clone was recorded only once. The genes are TRBV28 and TRBJ2-2; D not resolved. Trimming shortened V by 6 bases and J by 0 bases, and 11 bases separated the two germline ends. The CDR3 spans 15 residues. In germline, CDR1 is MDHEN, CDR2 SYDVKM. The chain's CDR3 is CASRPQITNTGELFF. The CDR3 bases are TGTGCCAGCAGGCCACAGATCACGAACACCGGGGAGCTGTTTTTT.

V gene TRBV5-1 combines with J gene TRBJ2-3, with 9 bases fitting TRBD2. The V and J ends lost 2 bases and 4 bases, in that order; junction bases with no gene match: 8. The CDR3 contains 16 residues. Germline loops: CDR1 SGHRS, CDR2 YFSETQ. The CDR3 DNA sequence: TGCGCCAGCAGCTTCTATAGCGGGAGACGGGCAGATACGCAGTATTTT. It yields the protein CASSFYSGRRADTQYF.

The chain joins TRBV2 to TRBJ2-7; the D is unclear. This CDR3 comprises 13 residues. V gave up 8 bases and J gave up 2 bases, with 13 bases separating them. Germline loops: CDR1 SNHLY, CDR2 FYNNEI. The CDR3 protein is CASSRRVTYEQYV. The CDR3 nucleotides are TGTGCCAGCTCCCGTCGGGTAACCTACGAGCAGTACGTC.

The chain combines TRBV21-1 with TRBJ2-7; the table's D call of TRBD1 was not tested on the DNA. TRBV21-1 is a listed pseudogene. CDR3 length equals 20 residues. The DNA of the CDR3 is TGTGCCAGGAGCGTTGTACATTGGAGACCCGGGACACGCAAATGGAGGGAGCAGTACGTC. Translated, it gives CARSVVHWRPGTRKWREQYV.

This chain uses TRBV28 with TRBJ1-6; TRBD1 matches at 7 bases. The CDR3 has 15 amino acids. The V and J ends lost 6 bases and 9 bases, in that order; junction bases with no gene match: 11. The germline V gene encodes CDR1 MDHEN and CDR2 SYDVKM. The CDR3 DNA sequence: TGTGCCAGCAGCCCGGGGACAGCTAAAACTTCACCCCTCCACTTT. It translates to CASSPGTAKTSPLHF.

The chain couples TRBV29-1 to TRBJ2-7; possible D gene TRBD2, 7 bases. The CDR3 is made up of 16 amino acids. The V end lost 7 bases, the J end lost 5 bases, and 27 bases lay between the germline ends. Germline-derived CDR1 and CDR2 are SQVTM and ANQGSEA. The CDR3 DNA reads TGCAGCGGCGGGTGGGGGCGCCTGGCGGGAGTCAACGAGCAGTACTTC. Its protein product is CSGGWGRLAGVNEQYF.

The chain is built from TRBV9 and TRBJ1-3; D unclear. From germline, CDR1 is SGDLS and CDR2 YYNGEE. CDR3 length: 17 residues. Trimming cost V 0 bases and J 0 bases, with 13 bases left between them. The CDR3 protein is CASSVDPGFVSGNTIYF. The CDR3 bases are TGTGCCAGCAGCGTAGATCCGGGTTTCGTCTCTGGAAACACCATATATTTT.

This clone was seen a single time. The chain is built from TRBV24-1 and TRBJ2-7; D is possibly TRBD1 (6 bases). The CDR3 covers 17 residues. V was trimmed by 0 bases and J by 7 bases, leaving 21 bases between them. CDR1 is KGHDR, CDR2 SFDVKD, per germline. CDR3: CATSDLGAGGGLGEQYV. DNA of the CDR3: TGTGCCACCAGTGATTTGGGGGCTGGGGGCGGTTTGGGTGAGCAGTACGTC.

The V gene is TRBV18, the J gene TRBJ2-5; D unresolved. The CDR3 sequence is 14 residues long. V was pared by 3 bases and J by 1 base, with 9 bases between. Germline assignment: CDR1 KGHSH and CDR2 LQKENI. Here the CDR3 DNA reads TGTGCCAGCTCACCGTCCCAGGCCCAAGAGACCCAGTACTTC. Its translation is CASSPSQAQETQYF.

The chain recombines TRBV5-5 with TRBJ2-7, with 7 positions matching TRBD1. V shed 4 bases and J 6 bases; nucleotides not matched to a gene: 7. The CDR3 is 13 amino acids. Germline CDR1 and CDR2: SGHKS and YYEKEE (reference sequence). CDR3 sequence: CASSKTGAGEQYF. CDR3 nucleotides: TGTGCCAGCAGCAAAACAGGGGCGGGCGAGCAGTACTTC. The whole variable domain, filled in from reference TRBV5-5 and TRBJ2-7, reads DAGVTQSPTHLIKTRGQQVTLRCSPISGHKSVSWYQQVLGQGPQFIFQYYEKEERGRGNFPDRFSARQFPNYSSELNVNALLLGDSALYLCASSKTGAGEQYFGPGTRLTVT.

This chain links TRBV6-5 with TRBJ1-1; no clear D gene. Trimming took 6 bases from V and 3 from J, leaving 11 bases between them. The CDR3 runs to 13 residues. Germline CDR1 is MNHEY and CDR2 is SVGAGI. Here the CDR3 reads CASSLTGDTEAFF. The CDR3, as DNA: TGTGCCAGCAGCCTAACGGGTGACACTGAAGCTTTCTTT.

This clone has only one observation. The CDR3 DNA is TGTGCCAGCACCCTAGCGGGAGGGAACTCCTACGAGCAGTACTTC. It is translated as CASTLAGGNSYEQYF. J is TRBJ2-7 and V is TRBV27; 12 bases match TRBD2. The CDR3 runs 15 residues. V shed 7 bases, J shed 0 bases, and the junction held 4 bases outside the gene matches. CDR1 is MNHEY and CDR2 is SMNVEV in the germline V gene (reference sequence).

V gene TRBV6-2 or TRBV6-3 combines with J gene TRBJ2-3; D possibly corresponds to TRBD1 (6 bases). Deletions cut 0 bases from V and 6 bases from J, with 10 bases between. The CDR3 is 14 residues long. CDR1 is MNHEY, CDR2 SVGEGT, per germline. DNA for the CDR3: TGTGCCAGCAGTTACTCGACAGGATCTGATACGCAGTATTTT. Protein product: CASSYSTGSDTQYF.

The chain is built from TRBV18 and TRBJ2-7; TRBD1 agrees at 9 bases. Germline lookup yields CDR1 KGHSH and CDR2 LQKENI. This CDR3 region has 16 residues. Unmatched junction bases numbered 10, after V lost 0 bases and J lost 7 bases. CDR3 sequence (DNA): TGTGCCAGCTCACCACCAGGGACAGGGACGCAGGGGGAGCAGTACGTC. It is translated as CASSPPGTGTQGEQYV.

This chain uses TRBV18 with TRBJ2-7; D unresolved. Germline V gives CDR1 KGHSH, CDR2 LQKENI. V dropped 0 bases and J dropped 2 bases, with 5 bases sitting between them. The CDR3 consists of 13 residues. CDR3 sequence (DNA): TGTGCCAGCTCACCACCGCAGGCCTACGAGCAGTACTTC. This codes for CASSPPQAYEQYF.

This chain connects TRBV10-3 to TRBJ2-2; maybe TRBD2 (6 bases). CDR3 size: 15 residues. The ends were cut back, 6 bases at V and 1 base at J, with 12 bases in the middle. CDR1 is ENHRY, CDR2 SYGVKD, per germline. The CDR3 coding sequence is TGTGCCATCAGAGACGGGACTCAGAACACCGGGGAGCTGTTTTTT. Encoded protein: CAIRDGTQNTGELFF.

V is TRBV18 and J is TRBJ1-2, with D possibly being TRBD1 (6 bases). In germline, CDR1 is KGHSH, CDR2 LQKENI. The CDR3 spans 14 residues. Trimming took off 3 bases at V and 1 base at J, with 9 bases between the two ends. The CDR3 sequence is CASSPQGNNYGYTF. CDR3 nucleotides: TGTGCCAGCTCACCGCAGGGGAATAACTATGGCTACACCTTC.

The chain is built from TRBV29-1 and TRBJ2-7; maybe TRBD2 (5 bases). The germline V gene has CDR1 SQVTM and CDR2 ANQGSEA. CDR3 length equals 11 residues. Trimming removed 5 bases at V and 6 bases at J, with 11 bases between. This CDR3 reads CSVRSGGEQYV. Written as DNA, the CDR3 is TGCAGCGTTAGGAGCGGTGGCGAGCAGTACGTC.

The rearrangement uses TRBV29-1 and TRBJ1-2, with TRBD1 identical over 9 bases. Germline assignment: CDR1 SQVTM and CDR2 ANQGSEA. The CDR3 has 12 residues. V shed 7 bases and J 6 bases; nucleotides not matched to a gene: 6. In nucleotides, the CDR3 is TGCAGCGGATTCGGACAGGGGAATGGCTACACCTTC. Residues: CSGFGQGNGYTF.

The rearrangement joins TRBV10-1 to TRBJ2-3; weak D call: TRBD2 (5 bases). The V gene lost 4 bases and the J gene lost 2 bases, with 10 bases spanning the gap. Germline loops: CDR1 WNHNN, CDR2 SYGVQD (reference sequence). The CDR3 contains 14 residues. The CDR3: CASSAGLFTDTQYF. The CDR3 coding sequence is TGCGCCAGCAGTGCTGGACTTTTCACAGATACGCAGTATTTT.

The rearrangement joins TRBV18 to TRBJ2-7, with D tentatively TRBD2 (5 bases). The CDR3 has 14 residues. Per germline, CDR1 KGHSH and CDR2 LQKENI. The V end lost 0 bases, the J end lost 3 bases, and 9 bases lay between the germline ends. CDR3 region: CASSPPPGNYEQYF. CDR3 nucleotides: TGTGCCAGCTCACCACCACCGGGAAACTACGAGCAGTACTTC.

This clone was found a few times. This sequence joins TRBV28 and TRBJ1-6; 10 nucleotides match TRBD1. Germline values: CDR1 MDHEN, CDR2 SYDVKM. CDR3 length: 14 amino acids. Trimming took 5 bases from V and 9 from J; bases not matched to a gene: 4. The CDR3 reads CASSPGQGSSPLHF. The CDR3 nucleotides read TGTGCCAGCAGTCCGGGACAGGGGAGTTCACCCCTCCACTTT.

The chain recombines TRBV7-2 with TRBJ2-1, with 12 positions matching TRBD2. The junction had 4 bases not matched to a gene; V was cut back by 5 bases and J by 5 bases. The CDR3 is made up of 15 amino acids. Per germline, CDR1 SGHTA and CDR2 FQGNSA. The CDR3 bases are TGTGCCAGCAGCATCCGGACTAGCGGGAACAATGAGCAGTTCTTC. It codes for CASSIRTSGNNEQFF. Drawing the rest from reference TRBV7-2 and TRBJ2-1, the complete variable domain is GAGVSQSPSNKVTEKGKDVELRCDPISGHTALYWYRQSLGQGLEFLIYFQGNSAPDKSGLPSDRFSAERTGGSVSTLTIQRTQQEDSAVYLCASSIRTSGNNEQFFGPGTRLTVL.